The rows below give T cell receptor beta chains drawn from one sample of a study of cytomegalovirus exposure and HLA in healthy donors. Here immunoSEQ multiplex PCR was the method, and the copy in TCRdb shows in-frame clones only, minus some. Of 120,000 or so clones in the sample, about 91% are singletons; the top ten hold around 1.1%. Sequencing input: PBMCs. These receptors were taken from a woman between 18 and 30 years old in good health and CMV-seronegative. Each CDR3 is given with its conserved first and last residue. Fields, in order: J gene, D gene, clone size, CDR3 length, V gene, CDR3 DNA, CDR3 protein. D genes are given only for firm matches. A clone size is listed for some rows: how often the clone was seen (once, few, many), or a class if it is expanded.

>TRBJ1-4|-|-|13|TRBV2
TGTGCCAGCAGTGAACAGGGAGGGGGAAAACTGTTTTTT
CASSEQGGGKLFF
>TRBJ1-1|-|-|13|TRBV7-6
TGTGCCAGCAGCCGGACTATCAACACTGAAGCTTTCTTT
CASSRTINTEAFF
>TRBJ1-5|-|-|19|TRBV21-1
TGTGCCAGCAGCAAAGGCCCCTGGCAGGAGACAGGGGGATCTCAGCCCCAGCATTTT
CASSKGPWQETGGSQPQHF
>TRBJ2-1|TRBD2|-|15|TRBV28
TGTGCCAGCAGTTCCCCTAGCGGGGTAAGGTATGAGCAGTTCTTC
CASSSPSGVRYEQFF
>TRBJ1-2|TRBD1|once|15|TRBV11-2
TGTGCCAGCAGCTCCCTAGGGACAGTTAACTATGGCTACACCTTC
CASSSLGTVNYGYTF
>TRBJ1-1|-|few|15|TRBV18
TGTGCCAGCTCACCGCCTTCGGGTGAGGGCACTGAAGCTTTCTTT
CASSPPSGEGTEAFF
>TRBJ1-1|-|-|12|TRBV30
TGTGCCTGGAGAGACTCCCGAACTGAAGCTTTCTTT
CAWRDSRTEAFF
>TRBJ1-6|-|-|15|TRBV30
TGTGCCTGGAGCCATACAGGGTTCGTCCGTTCACCCCTCCACTTT
CAWSHTGFVRSPLHF
>TRBJ2-5|TRBD1|-|15|TRBV19
TGTGCCAGTAGTATTATGGGACAGGGTCAAGAGACCCAGTACTTC
CASSIMGQGQETQYF
>TRBJ1-5|-|-|14|TRBV27
TGTGCCAGCAGTTTAGCCGGGAGCAATCAGCCCCAGCATTTT
CASSLAGSNQPQHF
>TRBJ2-2|-|-|12|TRBV7-2
TGTGCCAGCACTACCCCCACCGGGGAGCTGTTTTTT
CASTTPTGELFF
>TRBJ1-2|-|-|13|TRBV28
TGTGCCAGCAGTTTACCATTGTACTATGGCTACACCTTC
CASSLPLYYGYTF
>TRBJ2-5|-|-|10|TRBV28
TGTGCCAGCCAAGAGGGGACCCAGTACTTC
CASQEGTQYF
>TRBJ2-1|TRBD2|-|16|TRBV7-9
TGTGCCAGCACCCAAGCGGGGCGAAGCTCCTACAATGAGCAGTTCTTC
CASTQAGRSSYNEQFF
>TRBJ2-5|TRBD1|once|16|TRBV4-2
TGTGCCAGCAGCCAAGATACCCGCAGGGGGCAGGAGACCCAGTACTTC
CASSQDTRRGQETQYF
>TRBJ1-2|TRBD1|-|15|TRBV6-1
TGTGCCAGCATCGCGGGACAGGGATTAAACTATGGCTACACCTTC
CASIAGQGLNYGYTF
>TRBJ1-2|TRBD1|-|16|TRBV28
TGTGCCAGCAGCGTTACGCTAAACCTCCGGGACAGGGGCTACACCTTC
CASSVTLNLRDRGYTF
>TRBJ2-5|-|-|12|TRBV28
TGTGCCAGCCGGGGAAGTATGGAGACCCAGTACTTC
CASRGSMETQYF
>TRBJ1-5|TRBD1|-|14|TRBV7-9
TGTGCCAGCAGCTCGACAGGGGAGTGGCAGCCCCAGCATTTT
CASSSTGEWQPQHF
>TRBJ2-3|TRBD2|-|14|TRBV11-2
TGTGCCAGCAGCGATAGACGGGAGGCAGATACGCAGTATTTT
CASSDRREADTQYF
>TRBJ1-6|TRBD1|-|13|TRBV6-1
TGTGCCAGCCGGGACAGGGTCCAATTAACCCTCCACTTT
CASRDRVQLTLHF
>TRBJ2-5|-|-|13|TRBV2
TGTGCCAGCGCCGGGTCCAGGGCCCCGACCCAGTACTTC
CASAGSRAPTQYF
>TRBJ2-1|TRBD2|-|14|TRBV19
TGTGCCAGTAGGACTAGCGGGGGTTCTGGTGAGCAGTTCTTC
CASRTSGGSGEQFF
>TRBJ1-1|-|once|13|TRBV15
TGTGCCACCAGCAGAGATCTCAACACTGAAGCTTTCTTT
CATSRDLNTEAFF
>TRBJ1-2|-|once|14|TRBV29-1
TGCAGCGTCATAAGGGGGGGTCCCAACTATGGCTACACCTTC
CSVIRGGPNYGYTF
>TRBJ2-2|-|few|14|TRBV19
TGTGCCAGTAGCCAGGGACAGAACACCGGGGAGCTGTTTTTT
CASSQGQNTGELFF
>TRBJ1-2|TRBD1|-|16|TRBV18
TGTGCCAGCTCACGTCAGTCCGCGACAGGGAGTTATGGCTACACCTTC
CASSRQSATGSYGYTF
>TRBJ2-7|TRBD1|-|17|TRBV28
TGTGCCAGCAGTCCTCCCCCCGGACAGGGTTTCGCGTACGAGCAGTACTTC
CASSPPPGQGFAYEQYF